This T cell receptor (beta chain) was captured in a study of cytomegalovirus exposure and HLA in healthy donors. Study as a whole: When 300 to 400 donors were genotyped, roughly 78% of them were found to fall in the Caucasian-associated ancestry cluster. Overall study findings and caveats: A later analysis reportedly identified an Asian-associated ancestry cluster as carrying fewer N-insertions than the roughly 700-donor mean. Sequencing likely produced, as an artifact, a cluster of highly shared sequence variants.

Germline CDR1 and CDR2: SGHRS and YFSETQ. This CDR3 contains 14 residues. V gave up 5 bases and J gave up 1 base; unmatched junction bases: 1. The PCR used 60 Vbeta and 13 Jbeta primers. Only in-frame clones appear in the TCRdb table, and some are missing; sequencing was by immunoSEQ multiplex PCR. The profile shows around 130,000 clones, 75% to 90% of them singletons. With respect to this clone: The target antigen is unknown.

Sample: PBMCs. The V call is TRBV5-1, the J call TRBJ2-2; 8 bases are a match to TRBD1. The sequence was collected from a woman aged 25-40 years in good health and CMV-seropositive. The CDR3 region is CASRDRVNTGELFF. The CDR3 DNA is TGCGCCAGCAGGGACAGGGTGAACACCGGGGAGCTGTTTTTT. Based on the CDR3 plus reference TRBV5-1 and TRBJ2-2, the full variable domain is KAGVTQTPRYLIKTRGQQVTLSCSPISGHRSVSWYQQTPGQGLQFLFEYFSETQRNKGNFPGRFSGRQFSNSRSEMNVSTLELGDSALYLCASRDRVNTGELFFGEGSRLTVL.